This T cell receptor beta chain originates from a study of beta chain features in type 1 diabetes. Study-level points and caveats: Shorter TCRB CDR3s, moderately but significantly so, were found in Type 1 diabetes patients in all four CD4+ subsets.

What was sequenced were expressed TCRB transcripts, since all of the isolated RNA had been reverse transcribed. TCRdb's table, derived via immunoSEQ multiplex PCR, lists solely in-frame clones and lacks some. The sample shows around 690,000 clones, approximately 13% of them seen only once. This clone was found a few times. Its cognate antigen is unknown. This CDR3 has 13 residues. V lost 4 bases to trimming and J lost 4 bases; unmatched junction nucleotides: 2. Germline V CDR1 and CDR2: SGDLS, YYNGEE. J is TRBJ1-2 and V is TRBV9; 9 bases agree with TRBD1. This TCR was sampled from a man aged 25-40 years with type 1 diabetes. Sequencing was performed on naive CD4+ T cells from blood. CDR3: CASSIQGAYGYTF. In DNA form, the CDR3 reads TGTGCCAGCAGCATACAGGGGGCCTATGGCTACACCTTC.